These 3 T cell receptor beta chains originate from one sample sequenced in a study of OX40 agonist ivuxolimab in advanced cancers. The protocol was immunoSEQ multiplex PCR, while the TCRdb copy is restricted to in-frame clones and leaves out a portion. The sample records about 24,000 clones, around three quarters being singletons. Specimen: CD4+ or CD8+ T cells sorted from blood, collected in a trial of the OX40 agonist ivuxolimab. These receptors were taken from an adult with an advanced solid tumor such as melanoma, head and neck, liver or kidney cancer.

This chain joins TRBV7-3 and TRBJ1-4; D is unresolved. CDR1 and CDR2 from the germline V gene are SGHTA and FQGTGA. This CDR3 comprises 12 residues. Trimming left V 5 bases short and J 8 bases short, with 9 bases between. The CDR3: CASSPSGEKLFF. As DNA, the CDR3 is TGTGCCAGCAGCCCGTCCGGGGAAAAACTGTTTTTT. The variable domain in full, completed from reference TRBV7-3 and TRBJ1-4, reads GAGVSQTPSNKVTEKGKYVELRCDPISGHTALYWYRQSLGQGPEFLIYFQGTGAADDSGLPNDRFFAVRPEGSVSTLKIQRTERGDSAVYLCASSPSGEKLFFGSGTQLSVL.

Here the CDR3 reads CASSDGGELGDEQYF. In DNA form, the CDR3 reads TGCGCCAGCAGTGACGGAGGAGAACTGGGCGACGAGCAGTACTTC. The gene calls are TRBV10-1 and TRBJ2-7; TRBD2 is a possible D gene (5 bases). Germline CDR1 reads WNHNN; CDR2 reads SYGVQD (reference sequence). Deletions cut 3 bases from V and 5 bases from J, with 17 bases between. The CDR3 covers 15 residues.

The chain employs TRBV7-9 and TRBJ2-3, with 9 positions matching TRBD2. This CDR3 has 15 residues. J lost 2 bases, V lost 4 bases, and 4 bases had no gene match. The germline CDR1 and CDR2 sequences are SEHNR and FQNEAQ (reference sequence). Written as DNA, the CDR3 is TGTGCCAGCAGCTCCCGACTAGCGGCCACAGATACGCAGTATTTT. Translating gives CASSSRLAATDTQYF.